This entry is about one T cell receptor beta chain. Its antigen is undetermined. At the survey level, the v3.0 immunoSEQ assay was run. Samples were sequenced targeting 40,000-50,000 T-cell genomes each. TCRdb keeps only in-frame clones here, not all; method: immunoSEQ multiplex PCR. The table lists tens of thousands of clones, almost 95% of them singletons. Each contributor possessed a minimum of one pre-ART and a minimum of two post-ART PBMC samples. Treatment for every participant with HIV took place in the United States. The source of the sample is a study of long-term antiretroviral therapy in people with HIV. Study-level findings and limits: The repertoire was dominated at all time points by clones expanded before ART.

The V end was cut by 2 bases, the J end by 5 bases, with 16 bases between. CDR1 SGHRS and CDR2 YFSETQ come from the germline V gene. The CDR3 sequence is 15 residues long. The sequence was collected from a woman aged 45-60 years with HIV. The chain recombines TRBV5-1 with TRBJ2-5, with D perhaps TRBD2 (6 bases). This specimen was unsorted PBMCs, taken 4.4 years after starting antiretroviral therapy. In DNA, the CDR3 is TGCGCCAGCAGCTTCCGGCAGGTCGGGAGTGAGACCCAGTACTTC. This gives the protein CASSFRQVGSETQYF.